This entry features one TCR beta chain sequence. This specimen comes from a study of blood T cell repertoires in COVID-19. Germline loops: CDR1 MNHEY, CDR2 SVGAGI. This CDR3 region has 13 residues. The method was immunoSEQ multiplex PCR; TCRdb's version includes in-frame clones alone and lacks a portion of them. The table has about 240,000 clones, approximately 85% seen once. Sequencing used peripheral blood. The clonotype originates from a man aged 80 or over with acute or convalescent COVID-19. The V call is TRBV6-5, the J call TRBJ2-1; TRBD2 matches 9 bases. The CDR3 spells CAPEREAQNEQFF. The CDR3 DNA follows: TGTGCTCCTGAGCGGGAGGCTCAGAATGAGCAGTTCTTC.